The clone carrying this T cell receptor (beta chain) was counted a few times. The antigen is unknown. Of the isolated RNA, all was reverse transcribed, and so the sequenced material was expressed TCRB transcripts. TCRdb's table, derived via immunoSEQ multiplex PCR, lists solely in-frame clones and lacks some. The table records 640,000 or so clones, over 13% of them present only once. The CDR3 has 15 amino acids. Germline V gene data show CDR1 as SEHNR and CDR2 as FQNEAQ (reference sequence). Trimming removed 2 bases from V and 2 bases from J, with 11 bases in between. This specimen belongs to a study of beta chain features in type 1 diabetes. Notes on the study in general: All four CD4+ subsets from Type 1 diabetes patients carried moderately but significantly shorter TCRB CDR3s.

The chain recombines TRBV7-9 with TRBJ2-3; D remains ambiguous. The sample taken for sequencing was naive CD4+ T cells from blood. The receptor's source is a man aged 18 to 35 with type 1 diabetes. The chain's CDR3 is CASSLYGAITDTQYF. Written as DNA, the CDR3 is TGTGCCAGCAGCTTATACGGCGCGATCACAGATACGCAGTATTTT.